This T cell receptor beta chain was obtained from a study of graft-versus-host responses after intestinal transplantation. Study as a whole: Grafts that recipients had were multivisceral, liver-intestinal, or isolated intestinal transplants.

Assay: immunoSEQ multiplex PCR; the TCRdb copy retains only in-frame clones and omits some. In the table there are 74,000 or so clones, around 92% of which are singletons. Study findings and constraints: The recipient marrow held GvH clones, and some of them showed up first in ileum or blood. Graft-donor T cell macrochimerism in patients accompanied high graft-versus-host to host-versus-graft clonal ratios in allografts. Early after transplant, HvG declines were associated with peak levels of circulating GvH clones.

As regards this clone: Its antigen is currently unknown.

The V end was cut by 6 bases, the J end by 0 bases, with 12 bases between. The CDR3 contains 14 residues. Germline V gives CDR1 SGHAT, CDR2 FQNNGV. This rearrangement joins TRBV11-2 to TRBJ2-7; TRBD1 or TRBD2 may be the D gene (5 bases each). This material consisted of PBMCs, taken 98 days after intestinal transplantation. This clonotype was obtained from a human patient who received an intestinal transplant, so some T cells may come from the graft donor. The CDR3 is CASSSRDGSYEQYF. In DNA form, the CDR3 reads TGTGCCAGCAGTTCCCGGGACGGCTCCTACGAGCAGTACTTC. Variable domain in full (rest from reference TRBV11-2 and TRBJ2-7): EAGVAQSPRYKIIEKRQSVAFWCNPISGHATLYWYQQILGQGPKLLIQFQNNGVVDDSQLPKDRFSAERLKGVDSTLKIQPAKLEDSAVYLCASSSRDGSYEQYFGPGTRLTVT.